Listed here are 20 T cell receptor beta chains from one sample, sequenced in a study of beta chain features in type 1 diabetes. Study-level findings and limits: All four CD4+ subsets from Type 1 diabetes patients carried moderately but significantly shorter TCRB CDR3s.

These receptors lack a known antigen. Reverse transcribing all isolated RNA meant expressed TCRB transcripts were sequenced. Clones were sequenced by immunoSEQ multiplex PCR, and TCRdb holds only the in-frame ones, with some missing. The sample shows about 170,000 clones, about 7.9% of them seen only once. Sequencing was performed on central memory CD4+ T cells from blood. The receptors were gathered from a young man with type 1 diabetes.

The chain carries TRBV6-6 and TRBJ2-7; D is possibly TRBD2 (5 bases). Germline V CDR1 and CDR2: MNHNY, SVGAGI (reference sequence). With 6 bases removed from V and 6 bases from J, the gap between germline ends came to 18 bases. This CDR3 comprises 14 residues. Here the CDR3 DNA reads TGTGCCAGCAGCCCCGCTTTGAGGGAAGCCGAGCAGTACTTC. Translating it yields CASSPALREAEQYF.

The genes are TRBV4-1 and TRBJ2-7; 15 bases line up with TRBD2. The V gene end was trimmed by 6 bases and the J gene end by 3 bases; junction bases not matched to a gene: 9. CDR1 MGHRA and CDR2 YSYEKL come from the germline V gene. This CDR3 comprises 17 residues. Here the CDR3 reads CASSTPGLAGGFYEQYF. The CDR3, as DNA: TGCGCCAGCAGTACTCCGGGACTAGCGGGAGGCTTCTACGAGCAGTACTTC.

This clone was seen a few times. V gene TRBV4-3 combines with J gene TRBJ1-2; no clear D gene. Germline CDR1 LGHNA, CDR2 YSLEER. Between the trimmed V and J ends, which lost 1 base and 2 bases, there was a span of 8 bases. The CDR3 has 14 amino acids. Here the CDR3 DNA reads TGCGCCAGCAGCCAAGTGGCGGGGAACTATGGCTACACCTTC. Translated, it gives CASSQVAGNYGYTF.

This clone was seen more than once but under ten times. The chain uses TRBV9 and TRBJ1-1; D not certain. The CDR3 runs to 13 residues. Germline CDR1 is SGDLS and CDR2 is YYNGEE. Trimming shortened V by 3 bases and J by 5 bases, and 11 bases separated the two germline ends. CDR3 sequence: CASSAISGTEAFF. CDR3 nucleotides: TGTGCCAGCAGCGCCATTTCGGGGACTGAAGCTTTCTTT.

This clone occurred a few times. This chain joins TRBV5-1 and TRBJ2-1, with TRBD2 matching over 8 bases. This CDR3 is 16 amino acids long. Germline loops: CDR1 SGHRS, CDR2 YFSETQ. Germline trimming cut 3 bases from V and 4 bases from J; bases unmatched to any gene: 9. CDR3 protein: CASSSRGALLYNEQFF. In DNA, the CDR3 is TGCGCCAGCAGCTCGCGGGGGGCACTTTTATACAATGAGCAGTTCTTC.

The chain recombines TRBV5-4 with TRBJ2-1; 12 bases match TRBD2. CDR3 length equals 15 residues. With V trimmed by 4 bases and J by 9 bases, 8 bases remained unmatched. CDR1 is SGHNT, CDR2 YYREEE, per germline (reference sequence). CDR3 bases: TGTGCCAGCAGCGATGGGACTAGCGGGTTTTCTGAGCAGTTCTTC. As protein: CASSDGTSGFSEQFF.

This chain connects TRBV30 to TRBJ2-1, with 8 positions matching TRBD2. V lost 4 bases, J lost 2 bases, and 7 bases stayed unmatched. Germline assignment: CDR1 GTSNPN and CDR2 SVGIG (reference sequence). The CDR3 spans 15 residues. The CDR3 coding sequence is TGTGCCTGGAAACGGGCGGGGGGACCCTACAATGAGCAGTTCTTC. This encodes CAWKRAGGPYNEQFF.

This rearrangement joins TRBV6-1 to TRBJ2-6; D remains ambiguous. In germline, CDR1 is MNHNS, CDR2 SASEGT. The CDR3 consists of 16 residues. V gave up 2 bases and J gave up 2 bases, with 10 bases separating them. The CDR3 sequence: CASSELPSPGANVLTF. Written as DNA, the CDR3 is TGTGCCAGCAGTGAACTACCCTCACCTGGGGCCAACGTCCTGACTTTC.

The V call is TRBV7-9, the J call TRBJ1-2; 12 bases fit TRBD1. V dropped 4 bases and J dropped 8; count of bases not matched to a gene: 5. The CDR3 totals 14 residues. CDR1 SEHNR and CDR2 FQNEAQ come from the germline V gene (reference sequence). The DNA of the CDR3 is TGTGCCAGCAGCTCACGCGGGACAGGGGGCGGCTACACCTTC. The encoded protein is CASSSRGTGGGYTF.

This clone was detected only a few times. The chain is built from TRBV7-9 and TRBJ2-3; the D is unclear. V was trimmed by 5 bases and J by 5 bases, leaving 5 bases between them. The CDR3 runs 11 residues. Germline V lookup: CDR1 SEHNR, CDR2 FQNEAQ (reference sequence). CDR3 nucleotide sequence: TGTGCCAGCAGCATCGGAGATACGCAGTATTTT. It translates to CASSIGDTQYF. Using reference TRBV7-9 and TRBJ2-3 for the parts outside the CDR3, the full variable domain is DTGVSQNPRHKITKRGQNVTFRCDPISEHNRLYWYRQTLGQGPEFLTYFQNEAQLEKSRLLSDRFSAERPKGSFSTLEIQRTEQGDSAMYLCASSIGDTQYFGPGTRLTVL.

This clone showed up just a few times. The chain carries TRBV5-4 and TRBJ2-5, with 12 bases lining up with TRBD2. The germline V gene encodes CDR1 SGHNT and CDR2 YYREEE (reference sequence). Trimming took 4 bases from V and 7 from J; bases not matched to a gene: 8. This CDR3 is 15 amino acids long. CDR3 nucleotide sequence: TGTGCCAGCAGCAATGGACTAGCGGGGACGGGGACCCAGTACTTC. This gives the protein CASSNGLAGTGTQYF.

This clone occurred a few times. The chain couples TRBV23-1 to TRBJ1-5; TRBD1 matches 8 bases. TRBV23-1 falls under the ORF class, with uncertain function. The length of the CDR3 is 15 residues. The V gene end was trimmed by 3 bases and the J gene end by 6 bases; junction bases not matched to a gene: 7. The CDR3 nucleotides are TGCGCCAGCAGTCACCGGACAGGGTTGGGTCAGCCCCAGCATTTT. It is translated as CASSHRTGLGQPQHF.

This clone was seen a few times. This rearrangement joins TRBV18 to TRBJ2-1; no clear D. The V end lost 4 bases, the J end lost 12 bases, and 19 bases lay between the germline ends. The length of the CDR3 is 14 residues. Germline CDR1 KGHSH, CDR2 LQKENI. In nucleotides, the CDR3 is TGTGCCAGCTCACTCTCCGACTGGCGGTTAGGGCAGTTCTTC. This encodes CASSLSDWRLGQFF.

The chain combines TRBV5-5 with TRBJ1-1; D gene uncertain. The CDR3 runs to 18 residues. Germline CDR1 is SGHKS and CDR2 is YYEKEE (reference sequence). V shed 0 bases and J shed 11 bases, with 29 bases lying between them. This chain's CDR3 is CASSLAVTGRGLGSDAFF. In nucleotides, the CDR3 is TGTGCCAGCAGCTTGGCCGTGACGGGAAGAGGGCTTGGATCAGACGCTTTCTTT.

This rearrangement joins TRBV5-1 to TRBJ1-1, with D maybe TRBD1 (6 bases). The CDR3 runs 16 residues. Germline CDR1 is SGHRS and CDR2 is YFSETQ. V was shortened by 0 bases and J by 1 base, with 13 bases between the two germline ends. In DNA form, the CDR3 reads TGCGCCAGCAGCTTGGGAGGCGGGGGCTGGAACACTGAAGCTTTCTTT. Amino acids: CASSLGGGGWNTEAFF.

The table lists this clone with a few counts. The chain links TRBV27 to TRBJ2-7; 7 bases are shared with TRBD2. V dropped 4 bases and J dropped 5; count of bases not matched to a gene: 11. The CDR3 has 15 amino acids. Germline V lookup: CDR1 MNHEY, CDR2 SMNVEV (reference sequence). This CDR3 reads CASSSPGAGEDEQYF. In DNA, the CDR3 is TGTGCCAGCAGTTCTCCCGGGGCGGGAGAAGACGAGCAGTACTTC.

The chain joins TRBV5-1 to TRBJ2-7; D perhaps matches TRBD1 (5 bases). Trimming shortened V by 0 bases and J by 7 bases, and 14 bases separated the two germline ends. CDR1 and CDR2 (germline): SGHRS, YFSETQ. The CDR3 length is 14 residues. In nucleotides, the CDR3 is TGCGCCAGCAGCTTGGGACAGTACTTAGGAGAGCAGTACTTC. Protein sequence: CASSLGQYLGEQYF. Full variable domain (outside the CDR3, taken from reference TRBV5-1 and TRBJ2-7): KAGVTQTPRYLIKTRGQQVTLSCSPISGHRSVSWYQQTPGQGLQFLFEYFSETQRNKGNFPGRFSGRQFSNSRSEMNVSTLELGDSALYLCASSLGQYLGEQYFGPGTRLTVT.

The chain recombines TRBV15 with TRBJ1-2; tentative D call: TRBD1 (6 bases). Germline lookup yields CDR1 LNHNV and CDR2 YYDKDF (reference sequence). Trimming removed 0 bases at V and 5 bases at J, with 16 bases between. This CDR3 region has 16 residues. CDR3 region: CATSRDRTEGLYGYTF. CDR3 DNA: TGTGCCACCAGCAGAGACCGGACAGAGGGTCTTTATGGCTACACCTTC.

V and J are TRBV6-5 and TRBJ1-2; D gene unclear. Germline CDR1 and CDR2: MNHEY and SVGAGI. Trimming took 2 bases from V and 4 from J, leaving 11 bases between them. The CDR3 is 14 amino acids. CDR3 in amino acids: CASSYGGTGYGYTF. CDR3 bases: TGTGCCAGCAGTTACGGTGGAACGGGCTATGGCTACACCTTC.

A few counts support this clone. The rearrangement uses TRBV7-2 and TRBJ2-5; D is perhaps TRBD1 (5 bases). Trimming removed 5 bases from V and 3 bases from J, with 13 bases in between. The CDR3 extends over 14 amino acids. Germline V lookup: CDR1 SGHTA, CDR2 FQGNSA. In nucleotides, the CDR3 is TGTGCCAGCAGCCCGAGACAGAGCGAAGAGACCCAGTACTTC. The encoded protein is CASSPRQSEETQYF. The full variable domain, rest sourced from reference TRBV7-2 and TRBJ2-5, is GAGVSQSPSNKVTEKGKDVELRCDPISGHTALYWYRQSLGQGLEFLIYFQGNSAPDKSGLPSDRFSAERTGGSVSTLTIQRTQQEDSAVYLCASSPRQSEETQYFGPGTRLLVL.